This record looks at one T cell receptor (beta chain) sequence and its context. Per the original data handling: Reference gene primer amplification gave estimated nucleated cell counts. Some clones are missing from TCRdb's copy, which holds only in-frame ones; the method was immunoSEQ multiplex PCR. The D gene and trimming were derived from the DNA, and the V and J assignments and clone size from that table. The data show 90,000 to 120,000 clones, with around 85% seen just once and roughly 3.4% held by the top ten. These data are taken from a study of blood T cell repertoires in COVID-19. Across the study: The United States, Italy and Spain supplied acute and convalescent COVID-19 samples.

Source material: peripheral blood. This TCR derives from a woman aged 80 or over with active or convalescent COVID-19.

CDR3 nucleotides: TGTGCCAGCAGTCTCCCTCTACGGGAGACCCAGTACTTC. Amino acids: CASSLPLRETQYF. The chain is built from TRBV28 and TRBJ2-5; D unresolved. Trimming shortened V by 5 bases and J by 5 bases, and 12 bases separated the two germline ends. Germline V gives CDR1 MDHEN, CDR2 SYDVKM. The CDR3 runs 13 residues.